This T cell receptor beta chain was sequenced during a study of blood T cell repertoires in COVID-19. The V and J ends lost 2 bases and 2 bases respectively, with 7 bases between them. Germline CDR1 reads GTSNPN; CDR2 reads SVGIG (reference sequence). The CDR3 totals 14 residues. Using immunoSEQ multiplex PCR, the repertoire was profiled, and TCRdb retains in-frame clones only, with some absent. Of some 350,000 clones listed, roughly 89% were seen once; the top ten hold approximately 7%. V usage is TRBV30 and J usage is TRBJ2-6, with D tentatively TRBD2 (5 bases). The sample taken for sequencing was peripheral blood. The receptor was derived from a young man with active or convalescent COVID-19. CDR3 DNA sequence: TGTGCCTGGAGTCCCGGGGCTGGGGCCAACGTCCTGACTTTC. Amino acids: CAWSPGAGANVLTF.